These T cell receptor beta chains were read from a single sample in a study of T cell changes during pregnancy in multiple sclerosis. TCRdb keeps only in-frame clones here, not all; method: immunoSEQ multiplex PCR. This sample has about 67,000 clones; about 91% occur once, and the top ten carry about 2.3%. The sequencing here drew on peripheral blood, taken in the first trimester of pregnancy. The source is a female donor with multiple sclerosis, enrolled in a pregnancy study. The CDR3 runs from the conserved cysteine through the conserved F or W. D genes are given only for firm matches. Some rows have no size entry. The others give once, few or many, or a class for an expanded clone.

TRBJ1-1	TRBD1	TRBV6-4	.	CASSRDRGREAFF	TGTGCCAGCAGTCGGGACAGGGGGAGGGAAGCTTTCTTT
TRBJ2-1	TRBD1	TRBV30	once	CAWAPVGDRYNEQFF	TGTGCCTGGGCCCCCGTCGGGGACAGGTACAATGAGCAGTTCTTC
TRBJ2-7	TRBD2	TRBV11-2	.	CASSSDGGGSEQYF	TGTGCCAGCAGCTCGGACGGGGGGGGATCCGAGCAGTACTTC
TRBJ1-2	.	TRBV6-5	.	CASSFNRVSTYGYTF	TGTGCCAGCAGTTTCAACAGGGTTTCAACCTATGGCTACACCTTC
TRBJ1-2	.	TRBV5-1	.	CASSGREGNYGYTF	TGCGCCAGCAGCGGCAGGGAGGGTAACTATGGCTACACCTTC
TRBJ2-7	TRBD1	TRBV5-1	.	CASSLEQGANEQYF	TGCGCCAGCAGCTTGGAGCAGGGGGCCAACGAGCAGTACTTC
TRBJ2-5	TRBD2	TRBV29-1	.	CSVEFLAGGQRGETQYF	TGCAGCGTTGAATTCCTAGCGGGAGGGCAGCGGGGAGAGACCCAGTACTTC
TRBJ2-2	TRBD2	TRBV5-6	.	CASSYPSGPNTGELFF	TGTGCCAGCAGCTACCCTAGCGGGCCGAACACCGGGGAGCTGTTTTTT
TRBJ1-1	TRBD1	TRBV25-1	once	CASSDPGQGSTEAFF	TGTGCCAGCAGTGATCCGGGACAGGGGAGCACTGAAGCTTTCTTT
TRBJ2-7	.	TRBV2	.	CASVGGLLSYEQYF	TGTGCCAGCGTGGGGGGACTCCTCTCCTACGAGCAGTACTTC
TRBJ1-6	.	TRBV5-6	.	CASSTRNGGYNSPLHF	TGTGCCAGCAGCACTAGGAACGGGGGATATAATTCACCCCTCCACTTT
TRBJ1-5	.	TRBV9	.	CASSVDSGDIPQHF	TGTGCCAGCAGCGTAGATTCAGGGGACATTCCCCAGCATTTT
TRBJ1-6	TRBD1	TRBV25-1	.	CASSRGLNNSPLHF	TGTGCCAGCAGCAGGGGGCTAAATAATTCACCCCTCCACTTT
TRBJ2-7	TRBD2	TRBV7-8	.	CASSFLTPGLAGDEQYF	TGTGCCAGCAGCTTCCTCACTCCGGGGCTAGCGGGAGACGAGCAGTACTTC
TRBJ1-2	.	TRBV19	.	CASSPTRGSLGGYTF	TGTGCCAGTAGTCCCACCCGTGGCTCTTTGGGCGGCTACACCTTC
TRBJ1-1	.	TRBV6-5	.	CASSYSGGTEAFF	TGTGCCAGCAGTTACTCCGGGGGCACTGAAGCTTTCTTT
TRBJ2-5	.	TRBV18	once	CASSPVAGLQETQYF	TGTGCCAGCTCACCAGTTGCGGGACTTCAAGAGACCCAGTACTTC
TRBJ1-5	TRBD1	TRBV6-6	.	CASGTGNNQPQHF	TGTGCCTCCGGGACAGGTAACAATCAGCCCCAGCATTTT
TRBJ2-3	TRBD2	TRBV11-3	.	CASSSTESGNPTDTQYF	TGTGCCAGCAGCTCCACAGAGAGCGGGAACCCCACAGATACGCAGTATTTT
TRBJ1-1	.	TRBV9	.	CASSQGVSTEAFF	TGTGCCAGCAGCCAAGGGGTGAGCACTGAAGCTTTCTTT
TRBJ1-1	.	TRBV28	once	CASSLPGGTEAFF	TGTGCCAGCAGTCTCCCCGGGGGCACTGAAGCTTTCTTT
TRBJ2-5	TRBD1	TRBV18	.	CASSPGAGGEETQYF	TGTGCCAGCTCACCTGGGGCAGGGGGCGAAGAGACCCAGTACTTC
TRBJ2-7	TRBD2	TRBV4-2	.	CASSRDGSTSGTSYEQYF	TGTGCCAGCAGCCGTGACGGGAGTACTAGCGGGACGTCCTACGAGCAGTACTTC
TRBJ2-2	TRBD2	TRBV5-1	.	CASSPGLAVTNTGELFF	TGCGCCAGCAGCCCTGGACTAGCGGTTACGAACACCGGGGAGCTGTTTTTT
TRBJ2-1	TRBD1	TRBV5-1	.	CASSGRTGGTYNEQFF	TGCGCCAGCAGCGGCCGGACAGGAGGAACCTACAATGAGCAGTTCTTC
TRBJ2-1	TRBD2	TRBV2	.	CASTLGASGRDEQFF	TGTGCCAGCACCCTAGGGGCTAGCGGGAGGGATGAGCAGTTCTTC
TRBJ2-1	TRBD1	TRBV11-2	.	CASSLKRDRGSNEQFF	TGTGCCAGCAGCTTAAAAAGAGACAGGGGCTCTAATGAGCAGTTCTTC
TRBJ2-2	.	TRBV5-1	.	CASSLSPRGERTGELFF	TGCGCCAGCAGCTTATCCCCCCGCGGGGAAAGGACCGGGGAGCTGTTTTTT
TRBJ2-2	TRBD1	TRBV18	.	CASSPPKGANGELFF	TGTGCCAGCTCACCACCTAAGGGGGCAAACGGGGAGCTGTTTTTT
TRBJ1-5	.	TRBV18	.	CASSPGQGFQPQHF	TGTGCCAGCTCACCCGGGCAGGGCTTTCAGCCCCAGCATTTT
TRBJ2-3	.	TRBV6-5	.	CASSYLGQSDTQYF	TGTGCCAGCAGTTACCTGGGCCAGTCAGATACGCAGTATTTT
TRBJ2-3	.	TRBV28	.	CASSPYRVGTDTQYF	TGTGCCAGCAGCCCATACAGGGTGGGCACAGATACGCAGTATTTT
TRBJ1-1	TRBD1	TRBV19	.	CASSIGSGTGVNTEAFF	TGTGCCAGTAGTATAGGGTCCGGGACAGGGGTTAACACTGAAGCTTTCTTT
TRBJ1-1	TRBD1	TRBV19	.	CASSIPRGRTEAFF	TGTGCCAGTAGTATTCCCAGGGGGCGGACTGAAGCTTTCTTT
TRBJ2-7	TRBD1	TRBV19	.	CASSIDRGQGEQYF	TGTGCCAGTAGTATAGATCGAGGACAGGGCGAGCAGTACTTC
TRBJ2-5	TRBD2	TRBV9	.	CASSVGAGVKETQYF	TGTGCCAGCAGCGTAGGAGCGGGAGTGAAAGAGACCCAGTACTTC
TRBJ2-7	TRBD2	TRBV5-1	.	CASSLALAGGSSYEQYF	TGCGCCAGCAGCTTGGCTCTAGCGGGGGGGAGCTCCTACGAGCAGTACTTC
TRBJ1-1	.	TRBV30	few	CAWSGQGNTEAFF	TGTGCCTGGAGTGGGCAGGGCAACACTGAAGCTTTCTTT
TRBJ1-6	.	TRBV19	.	CASGTQGIGPSPLHF	TGTGCCAGCGGAACTCAGGGGATAGGGCCCTCACCCCTCCACTTT
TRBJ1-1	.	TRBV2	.	CASSAGLGTEAFF	TGTGCCAGCAGTGCGGGGTTGGGCACTGAAGCTTTCTTT
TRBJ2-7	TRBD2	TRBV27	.	CASSLAGSYEQYF	TGTGCCAGCAGCCTAGCGGGATCCTACGAGCAGTACTTC
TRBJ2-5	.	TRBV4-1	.	CASSQDTEQETQYF	TGCGCCAGCAGCCAAGATACAGAGCAAGAGACCCAGTACTTC
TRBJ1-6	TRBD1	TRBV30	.	CAWSVPDRENSPLHF	TGTGCCTGGAGTGTACCTGACAGGGAAAATTCACCCCTCCACTTT
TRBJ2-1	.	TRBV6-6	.	CASRGGESSYNEQFF	TGTGCCAGCAGGGGAGGCGAGAGCTCCTACAATGAGCAGTTCTTC
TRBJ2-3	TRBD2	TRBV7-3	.	CASSRTSGSTDTQYF	TGTGCCAGCAGCAGGACTAGCGGAAGCACAGATACGCAGTATTTT
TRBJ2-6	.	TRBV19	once	CASSIELAGQLAGANVLTF	TGTGCCAGTAGTATAGAACTGGCTGGGCAGTTGGCCGGGGCCAACGTCCTGACTTTC
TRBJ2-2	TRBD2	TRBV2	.	CASRRLTSGSNGELFF	TGTGCCAGTCGTAGGTTAACTAGCGGGAGCAACGGGGAGCTGTTTTTT